The T cell receptor beta chain described here comes from a study of OX40 agonist ivuxolimab in advanced cancers. Study details: Patients treated during dose escalation were battling hepatocellular carcinoma, melanoma, renal cell or head and neck cancer.

Sequencing was performed with immunoSEQ multiplex PCR; in TCRdb, only in-frame clones are kept and a portion is missing. Here the sample spans 69,000 or so clones, more than 75% being singletons. Deletions cut 0 bases from V and 6 bases from J, with 12 bases between. The CDR3 totals 14 residues. Germline V gene lookup returns CDR1 SGHNT and CDR2 YYREEE (reference sequence). With respect to this clone: Its antigen is currently unknown.

Blood was sampled at baseline, cycle 4 day 1, and cycle 7 day 1. Study-wide points: CD4+ and CD8+ T cells in blood underwent clonal expansion by week 6 at 0.1 to 3.0 mg/kg. Low normalized clonal expansion also occurred in some nonresponding patients.

The chain combines TRBV5-4 with TRBJ1-2; D unresolved. The TCR was taken from an adult with an advanced solid tumor such as melanoma, head and neck, liver or kidney cancer. Sequences were derived from CD4+ or CD8+ T cells sorted from blood, sampled in a trial of the OX40 agonist ivuxolimab. Written as DNA, the CDR3 is TGTGCCAGCAGCTTGGAATTCCCAGAGAATGGCTACACCTTC. It is translated as CASSLEFPENGYTF.